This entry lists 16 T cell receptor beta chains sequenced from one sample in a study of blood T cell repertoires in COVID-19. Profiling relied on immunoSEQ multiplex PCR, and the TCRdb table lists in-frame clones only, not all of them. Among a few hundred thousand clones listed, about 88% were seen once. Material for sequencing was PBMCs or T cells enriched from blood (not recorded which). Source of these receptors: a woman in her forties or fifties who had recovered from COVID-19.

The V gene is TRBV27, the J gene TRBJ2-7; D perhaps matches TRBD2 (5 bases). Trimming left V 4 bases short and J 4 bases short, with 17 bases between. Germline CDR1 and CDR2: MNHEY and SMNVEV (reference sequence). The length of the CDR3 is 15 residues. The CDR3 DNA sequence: TGTGCCAGCAGTTCCATAGTTGGCCTAGCATACGAGCAGTACTTC. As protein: CASSSIVGLAYEQYF.

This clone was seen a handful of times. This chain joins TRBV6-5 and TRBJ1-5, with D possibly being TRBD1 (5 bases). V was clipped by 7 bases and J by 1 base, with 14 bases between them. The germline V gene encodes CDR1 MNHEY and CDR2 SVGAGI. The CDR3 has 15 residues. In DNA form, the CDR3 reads TGTGCCAGCACGTGGGGGGAGACAAGCAATCAGCCCCAGCATTTT. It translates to CASTWGETSNQPQHF.

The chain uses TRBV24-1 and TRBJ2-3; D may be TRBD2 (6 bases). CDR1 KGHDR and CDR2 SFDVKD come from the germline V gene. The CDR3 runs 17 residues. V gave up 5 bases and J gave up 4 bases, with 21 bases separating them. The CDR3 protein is CATSGWGGEKGADTQYF. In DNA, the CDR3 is TGTGCCACCAGTGGCTGGGGAGGCGAAAAAGGGGCAGATACGCAGTATTTT.

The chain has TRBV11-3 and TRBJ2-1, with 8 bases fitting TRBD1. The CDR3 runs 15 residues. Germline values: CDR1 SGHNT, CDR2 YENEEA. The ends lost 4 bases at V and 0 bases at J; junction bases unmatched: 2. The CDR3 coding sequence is TGTGCCAGCAGCTCCCAGGGGGCCTCCTACAATGAGCAGTTCTTC. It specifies CASSSQGASYNEQFF. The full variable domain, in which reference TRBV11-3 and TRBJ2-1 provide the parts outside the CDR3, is EAGVVQSPRYKIIEKKQPVAFWCNPISGHNTLYWYLQNLGQGPELLIRYENEEAVDDSQLPKDRFSAERLKGVDSTLKIQPAELGDSAVYLCASSSQGASYNEQFFGPGTRLTVL.

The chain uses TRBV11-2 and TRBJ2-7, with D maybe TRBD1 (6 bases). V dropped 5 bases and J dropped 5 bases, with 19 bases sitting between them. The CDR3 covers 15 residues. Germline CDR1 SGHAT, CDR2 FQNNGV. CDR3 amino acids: CASSLYLQGLDEQYF. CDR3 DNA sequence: TGTGCCAGCAGCCTATACCTACAGGGTCTGGACGAGCAGTACTTC.

DNA of the CDR3: TGTGCCAGCAGTGTGTCAGAGGGTTTAACCCAGTACTTC. Its translation: CASSVSEGLTQYF. The chain uses TRBV6-4 and TRBJ2-5; a possible D gene is TRBD2 (5 bases). This CDR3 has 13 residues. Germline values: CDR1 MRHNA, CDR2 SNTAGT. V was clipped by 4 bases and J by 8 bases, with 14 bases between them.

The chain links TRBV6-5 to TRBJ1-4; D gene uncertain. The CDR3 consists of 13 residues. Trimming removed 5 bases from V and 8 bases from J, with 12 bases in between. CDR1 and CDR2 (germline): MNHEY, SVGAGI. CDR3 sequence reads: CASSLREAEKLFF. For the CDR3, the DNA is TGTGCCAGCAGTCTCCGTGAAGCGGAAAAACTGTTTTTT.

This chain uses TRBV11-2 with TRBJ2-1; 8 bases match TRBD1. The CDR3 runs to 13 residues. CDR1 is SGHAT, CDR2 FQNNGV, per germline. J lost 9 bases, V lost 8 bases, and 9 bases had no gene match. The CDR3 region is CASRQAGGTEQFF. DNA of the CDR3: TGTGCCAGCCGCCAGGCAGGGGGCACTGAGCAGTTCTTC.

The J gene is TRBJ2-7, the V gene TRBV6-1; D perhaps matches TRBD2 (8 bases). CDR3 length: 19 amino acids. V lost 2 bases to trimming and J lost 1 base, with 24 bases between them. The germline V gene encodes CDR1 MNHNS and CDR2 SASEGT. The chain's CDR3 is CASSELGGFSGGRSYEQYF. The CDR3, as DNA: TGTGCCAGCAGTGAATTAGGGGGCTTTTCGGGAGGGAGGTCCTACGAGCAGTACTTC.

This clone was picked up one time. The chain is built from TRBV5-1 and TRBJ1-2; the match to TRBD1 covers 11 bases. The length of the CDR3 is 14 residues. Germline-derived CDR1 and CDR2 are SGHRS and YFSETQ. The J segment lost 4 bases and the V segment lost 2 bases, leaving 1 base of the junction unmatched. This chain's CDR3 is CASSLGQGAYGYTF. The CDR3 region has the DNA TGCGCCAGCAGCTTAGGACAGGGGGCCTATGGCTACACCTTC.

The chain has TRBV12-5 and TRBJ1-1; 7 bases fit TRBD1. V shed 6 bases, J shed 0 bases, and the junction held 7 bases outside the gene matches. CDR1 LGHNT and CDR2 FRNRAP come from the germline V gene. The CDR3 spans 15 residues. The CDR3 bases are TGTGCTAGTGGCACGGGACAGCTCATGAACACTGAAGCTTTCTTT. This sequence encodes CASGTGQLMNTEAFF.

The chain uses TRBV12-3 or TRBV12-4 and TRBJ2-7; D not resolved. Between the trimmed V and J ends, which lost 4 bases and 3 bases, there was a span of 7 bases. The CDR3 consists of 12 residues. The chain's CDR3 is CASSSLSYEQYF. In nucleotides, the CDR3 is TGTGCCAGCAGTTCTCTAAGCTACGAGCAGTACTTC.

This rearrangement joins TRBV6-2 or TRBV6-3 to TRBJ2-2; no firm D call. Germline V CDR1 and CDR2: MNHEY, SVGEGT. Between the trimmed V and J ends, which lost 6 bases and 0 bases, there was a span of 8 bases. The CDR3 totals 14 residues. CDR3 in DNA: TGTGCCAGCAGCCGTACTACGAACACCGGGGAGCTGTTTTTT. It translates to CASSRTTNTGELFF.

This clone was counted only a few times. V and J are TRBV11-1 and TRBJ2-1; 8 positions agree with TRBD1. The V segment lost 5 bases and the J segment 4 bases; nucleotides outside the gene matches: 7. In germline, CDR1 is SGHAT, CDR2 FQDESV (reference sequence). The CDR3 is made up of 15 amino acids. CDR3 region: CASSPSQGEYNEQFF. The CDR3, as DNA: TGTGCCAGCAGCCCTTCACAGGGGGAATACAATGAGCAGTTCTTC. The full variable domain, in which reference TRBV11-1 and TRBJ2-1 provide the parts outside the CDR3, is EAEVAQSPRYKITEKSQAVAFWCDPISGHATLYWYRQILGQGPELLVQFQDESVVDDSQLPKDRFSAERLKGVDSTLKIQPAELGDSAMYLCASSPSQGEYNEQFFGPGTRLTVL.

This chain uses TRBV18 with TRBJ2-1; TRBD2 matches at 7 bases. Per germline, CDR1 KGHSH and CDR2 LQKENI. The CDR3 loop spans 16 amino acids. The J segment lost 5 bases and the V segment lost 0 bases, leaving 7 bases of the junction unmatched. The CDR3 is CASSPPWEGTDNEQFF. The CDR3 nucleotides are TGTGCCAGCTCACCACCGTGGGAGGGTACCGACAATGAGCAGTTCTTC.

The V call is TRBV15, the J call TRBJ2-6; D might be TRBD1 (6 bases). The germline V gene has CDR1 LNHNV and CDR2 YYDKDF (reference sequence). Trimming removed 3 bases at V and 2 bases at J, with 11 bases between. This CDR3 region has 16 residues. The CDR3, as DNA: TGTGCCACCAGCAGGATGACAGGCCCTGGGGCCAACGTCCTGACTTTC. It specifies CATSRMTGPGANVLTF.